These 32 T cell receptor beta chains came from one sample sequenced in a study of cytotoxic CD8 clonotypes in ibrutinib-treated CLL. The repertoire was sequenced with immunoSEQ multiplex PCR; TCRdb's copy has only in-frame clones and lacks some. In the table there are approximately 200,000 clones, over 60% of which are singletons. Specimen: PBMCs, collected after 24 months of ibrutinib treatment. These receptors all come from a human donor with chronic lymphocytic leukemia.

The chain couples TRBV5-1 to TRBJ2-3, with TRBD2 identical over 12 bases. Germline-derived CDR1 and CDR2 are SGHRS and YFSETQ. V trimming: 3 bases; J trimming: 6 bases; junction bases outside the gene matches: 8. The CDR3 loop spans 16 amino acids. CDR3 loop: CASSSGLAGGDDTQYF. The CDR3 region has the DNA TGCGCCAGCAGCTCGGGACTAGCGGGCGGTGACGATACGCAGTATTTT.

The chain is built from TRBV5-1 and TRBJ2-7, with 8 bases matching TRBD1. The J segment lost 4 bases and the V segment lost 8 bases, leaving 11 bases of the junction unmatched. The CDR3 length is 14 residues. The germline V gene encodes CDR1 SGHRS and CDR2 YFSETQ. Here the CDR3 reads CASRQGTSEYEQYF. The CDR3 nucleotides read TGCGCCAGTCGACAGGGGACCTCCGAATACGAGCAGTACTTC.

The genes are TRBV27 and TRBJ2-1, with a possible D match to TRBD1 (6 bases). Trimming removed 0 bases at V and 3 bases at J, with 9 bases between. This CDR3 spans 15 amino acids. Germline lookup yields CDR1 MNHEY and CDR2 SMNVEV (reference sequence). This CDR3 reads CASSLSADSYNEQFF. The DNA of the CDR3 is TGTGCCAGCAGTTTATCGGCGGACAGCTACAATGAGCAGTTCTTC.

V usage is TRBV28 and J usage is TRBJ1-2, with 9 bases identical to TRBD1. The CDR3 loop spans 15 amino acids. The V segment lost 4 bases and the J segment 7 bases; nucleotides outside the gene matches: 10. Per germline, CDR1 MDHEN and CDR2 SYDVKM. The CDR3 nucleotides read TGTGCCAGCAGTTCCCCCGGGACAGGGTCCCGTGGCTACACCTTC. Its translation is CASSSPGTGSRGYTF.

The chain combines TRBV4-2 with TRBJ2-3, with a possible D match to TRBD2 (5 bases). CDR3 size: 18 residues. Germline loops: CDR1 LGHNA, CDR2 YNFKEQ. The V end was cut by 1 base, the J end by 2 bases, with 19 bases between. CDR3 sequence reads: CASSQVVGTSWATDTQYF. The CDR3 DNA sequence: TGTGCCAGCAGCCAAGTGGTAGGAACTAGTTGGGCCACAGATACGCAGTATTTT.

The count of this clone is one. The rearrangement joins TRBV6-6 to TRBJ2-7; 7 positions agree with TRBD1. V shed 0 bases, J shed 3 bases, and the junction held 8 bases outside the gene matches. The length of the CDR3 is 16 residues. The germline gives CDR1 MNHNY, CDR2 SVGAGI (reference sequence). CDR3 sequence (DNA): TGTGCCAGCAGTTACTCCTACTCCGGGACAGACTACGAGCAGTACTTC. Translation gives CASSYSYSGTDYEQYF.

The CDR3 region has the DNA TGTGCCTGGAGTGTCCCGACAGGGGGTTTGCGCACTGAAGCTTTCTTT. This translates into CAWSVPTGGLRTEAFF. This sequence joins TRBV30 and TRBJ1-1; 9 bases are shared with TRBD1. In germline, CDR1 is GTSNPN, CDR2 SVGIG (reference sequence). The CDR3 runs 16 residues. V trimming: 0 bases; J trimming: 4 bases; junction bases outside the gene matches: 9.

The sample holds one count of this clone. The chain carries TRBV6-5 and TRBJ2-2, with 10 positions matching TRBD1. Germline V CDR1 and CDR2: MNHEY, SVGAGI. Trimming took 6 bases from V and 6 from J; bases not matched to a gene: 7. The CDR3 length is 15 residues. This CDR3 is CASRTGTGDPGELFF. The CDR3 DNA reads TGTGCCAGCAGGACCGGGACAGGGGACCCCGGGGAGCTGTTTTTT.

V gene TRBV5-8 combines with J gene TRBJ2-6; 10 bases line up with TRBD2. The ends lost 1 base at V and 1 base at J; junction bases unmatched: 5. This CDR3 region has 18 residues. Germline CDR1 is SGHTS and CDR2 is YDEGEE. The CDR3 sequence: CASSLHPAGGSGANVLTF. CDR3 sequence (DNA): TGTGCCAGCAGCTTGCATCCAGCGGGAGGGTCTGGGGCCAACGTCCTGACTTTC.

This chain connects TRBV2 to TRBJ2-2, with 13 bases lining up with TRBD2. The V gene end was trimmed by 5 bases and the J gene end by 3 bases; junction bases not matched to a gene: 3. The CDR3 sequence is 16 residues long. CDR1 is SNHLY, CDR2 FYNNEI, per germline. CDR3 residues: CASSSTSGGDTGELFF. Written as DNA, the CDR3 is TGTGCCAGCAGTTCTACTAGCGGGGGGGACACCGGGGAGCTGTTTTTT.

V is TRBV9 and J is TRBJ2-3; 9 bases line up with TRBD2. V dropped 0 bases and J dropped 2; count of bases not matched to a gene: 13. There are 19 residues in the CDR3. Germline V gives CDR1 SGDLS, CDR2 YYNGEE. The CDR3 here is CASSVVGLSVAGVTDTQYF. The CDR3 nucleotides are TGTGCCAGCAGCGTAGTCGGCCTATCGGTAGCGGGAGTCACAGATACGCAGTATTTT. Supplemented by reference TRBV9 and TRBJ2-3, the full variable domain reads DSGVTQTPKHLITATGQRVTLRCSPRSGDLSVYWYQQSLDQGLQFLIQYYNGEERAKGNILERFSAQQFPDLHSELNLSSLELGDSALYFCASSVVGLSVAGVTDTQYFGPGTRLTVL.

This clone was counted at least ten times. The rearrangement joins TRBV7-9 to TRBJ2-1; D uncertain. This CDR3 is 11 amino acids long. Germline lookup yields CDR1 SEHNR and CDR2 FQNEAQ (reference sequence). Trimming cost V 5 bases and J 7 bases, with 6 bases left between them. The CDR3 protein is CASSKTNEQFF. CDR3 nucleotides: TGTGCCAGCAGCAAGACAAATGAGCAGTTCTTC.

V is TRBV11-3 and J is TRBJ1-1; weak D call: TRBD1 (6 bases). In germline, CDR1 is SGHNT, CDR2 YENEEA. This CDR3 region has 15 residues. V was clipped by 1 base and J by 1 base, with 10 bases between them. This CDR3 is CASSLGQTGNTEAFF. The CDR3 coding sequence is TGTGCCAGCAGCTTAGGCCAGACAGGGAACACTGAAGCTTTCTTT.

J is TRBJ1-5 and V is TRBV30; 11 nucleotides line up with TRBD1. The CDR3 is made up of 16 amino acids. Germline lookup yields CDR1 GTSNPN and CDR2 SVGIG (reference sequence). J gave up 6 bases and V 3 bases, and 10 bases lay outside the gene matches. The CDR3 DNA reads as TGTGCCTGGAGCCCGCGGTGGGACAGGGGGATTCAGCCCCAGCATTTT. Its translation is CAWSPRWDRGIQPQHF.

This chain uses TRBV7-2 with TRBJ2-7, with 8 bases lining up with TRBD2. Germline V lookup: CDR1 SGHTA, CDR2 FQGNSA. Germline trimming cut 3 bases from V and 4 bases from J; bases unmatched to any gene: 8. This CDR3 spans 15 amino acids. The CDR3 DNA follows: TGTGCCAGCAGCTTCCAAAGCGGGGGCCTATACGAGCAGTACTTC. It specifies CASSFQSGGLYEQYF. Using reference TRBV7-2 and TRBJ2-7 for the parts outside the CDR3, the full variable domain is GAGVSQSPSNKVTEKGKDVELRCDPISGHTALYWYRQSLGQGLEFLIYFQGNSAPDKSGLPSDRFSAERTGGSVSTLTIQRTQQEDSAVYLCASSFQSGGLYEQYFGPGTRLTVT.

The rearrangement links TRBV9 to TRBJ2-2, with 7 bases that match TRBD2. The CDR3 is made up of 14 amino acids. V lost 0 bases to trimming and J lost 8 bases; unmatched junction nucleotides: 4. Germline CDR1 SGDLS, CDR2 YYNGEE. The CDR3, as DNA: TGTGCCAGCAGCGTAGGCGGGAGCTCTGGGGAGCTGTTTTTT. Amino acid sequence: CASSVGGSSGELFF.

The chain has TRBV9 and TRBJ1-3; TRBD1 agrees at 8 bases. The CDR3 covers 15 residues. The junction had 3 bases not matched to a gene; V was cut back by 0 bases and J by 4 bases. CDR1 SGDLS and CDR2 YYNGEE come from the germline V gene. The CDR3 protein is CASSVGQGSGNTIYF. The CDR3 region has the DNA TGTGCCAGCAGCGTAGGACAGGGGTCGGGAAACACCATATATTTT. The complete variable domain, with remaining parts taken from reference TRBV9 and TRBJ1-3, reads DSGVTQTPKHLITATGQRVTLRCSPRSGDLSVYWYQQSLDQGLQFLIQYYNGEERAKGNILERFSAQQFPDLHSELNLSSLELGDSALYFCASSVGQGSGNTIYFGEGSWLTVV.

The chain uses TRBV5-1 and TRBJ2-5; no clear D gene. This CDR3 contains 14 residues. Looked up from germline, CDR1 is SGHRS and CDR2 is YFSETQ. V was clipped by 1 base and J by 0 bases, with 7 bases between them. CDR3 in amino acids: CASSLITNQETQYF. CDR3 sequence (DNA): TGCGCCAGCAGCTTGATTACTAACCAAGAGACCCAGTACTTC.

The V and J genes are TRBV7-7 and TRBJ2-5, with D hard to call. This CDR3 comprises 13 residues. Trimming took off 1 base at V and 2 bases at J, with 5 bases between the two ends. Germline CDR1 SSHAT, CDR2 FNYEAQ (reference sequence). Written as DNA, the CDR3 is TGTGCCAGCAGCTTAGATGTTCAAGAGACCCAGTACTTC. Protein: CASSLDVQETQYF.

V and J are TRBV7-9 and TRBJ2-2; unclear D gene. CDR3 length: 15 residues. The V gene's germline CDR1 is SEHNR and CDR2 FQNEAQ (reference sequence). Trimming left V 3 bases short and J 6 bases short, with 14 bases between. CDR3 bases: TGTGCCAGCAGCTTTAGAACGGTTGGCCCCGGGGAGCTGTTTTTT. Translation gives CASSFRTVGPGELFF.

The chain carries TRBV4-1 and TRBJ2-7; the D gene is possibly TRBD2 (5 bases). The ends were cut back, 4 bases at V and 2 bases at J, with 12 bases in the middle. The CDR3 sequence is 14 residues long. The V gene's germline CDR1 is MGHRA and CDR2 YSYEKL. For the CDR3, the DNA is TGCGCCAGCAGCCTCCAAGCGGCCGCCTACGAGCAGTACTTC. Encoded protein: CASSLQAAAYEQYF.

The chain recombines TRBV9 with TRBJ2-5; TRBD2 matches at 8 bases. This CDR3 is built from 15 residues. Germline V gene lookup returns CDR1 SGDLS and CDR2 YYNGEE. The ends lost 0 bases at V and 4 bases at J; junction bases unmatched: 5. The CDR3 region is CASSVGGTSLETQYF. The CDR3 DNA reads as TGTGCCAGCAGCGTAGGTGGGACTAGTCTAGAGACCCAGTACTTC. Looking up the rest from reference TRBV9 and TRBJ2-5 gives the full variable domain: DSGVTQTPKHLITATGQRVTLRCSPRSGDLSVYWYQQSLDQGLQFLIQYYNGEERAKGNILERFSAQQFPDLHSELNLSSLELGDSALYFCASSVGGTSLETQYFGPGTRLLVL.

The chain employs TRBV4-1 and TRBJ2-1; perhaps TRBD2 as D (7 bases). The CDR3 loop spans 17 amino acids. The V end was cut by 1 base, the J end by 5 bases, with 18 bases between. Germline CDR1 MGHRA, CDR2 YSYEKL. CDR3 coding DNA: TGCGCCAGCAGCCAAGTGGGGACAATAGCGGGTAACAATGAGCAGTTCTTC. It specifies CASSQVGTIAGNNEQFF.

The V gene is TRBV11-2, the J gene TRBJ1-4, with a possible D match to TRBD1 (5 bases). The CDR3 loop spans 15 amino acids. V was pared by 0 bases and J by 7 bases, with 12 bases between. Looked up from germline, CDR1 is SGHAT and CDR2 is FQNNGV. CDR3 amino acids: CASSLDLGVLEKLFF. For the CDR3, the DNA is TGTGCCAGCAGCTTAGATTTAGGGGTTCTTGAAAAACTGTTTTTT. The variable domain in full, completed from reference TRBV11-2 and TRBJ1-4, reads EAGVAQSPRYKIIEKRQSVAFWCNPISGHATLYWYQQILGQGPKLLIQFQNNGVVDDSQLPKDRFSAERLKGVDSTLKIQPAKLEDSAVYLCASSLDLGVLEKLFFGSGTQLSVL.

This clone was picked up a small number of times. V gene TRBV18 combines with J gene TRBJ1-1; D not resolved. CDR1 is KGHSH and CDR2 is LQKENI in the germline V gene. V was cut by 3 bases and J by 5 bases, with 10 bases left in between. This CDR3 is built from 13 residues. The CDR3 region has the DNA TGTGCCAGCTCACCGCAGCCCGAGACTGAAGCTTTCTTT. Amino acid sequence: CASSPQPETEAFF.

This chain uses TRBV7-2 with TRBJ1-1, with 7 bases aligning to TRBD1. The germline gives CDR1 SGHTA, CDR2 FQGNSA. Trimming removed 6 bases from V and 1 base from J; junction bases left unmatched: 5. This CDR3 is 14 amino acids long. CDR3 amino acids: CASRRQGGNTEAFF. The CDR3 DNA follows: TGTGCCAGCAGGAGACAGGGAGGGAACACTGAAGCTTTCTTT. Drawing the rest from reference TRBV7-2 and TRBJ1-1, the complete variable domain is GAGVSQSPSNKVTEKGKDVELRCDPISGHTALYWYRQSLGQGLEFLIYFQGNSAPDKSGLPSDRFSAERTGGSVSTLTIQRTQQEDSAVYLCASRRQGGNTEAFFGQGTRLTVV.

CDR3 nucleotide sequence: TGCGCCAGCTCGACTAGCGGGAAAGACCGGGAGCAGTACTTC. The encoded protein is CASSTSGKDREQYF. This sequence joins TRBV5-1 and TRBJ2-7; 11 positions agree with TRBD2. Germline V gene sequence: CDR1 SGHRS, CDR2 YFSETQ. This CDR3 spans 14 amino acids. Trimming at V came to 7 bases and at J to 7 bases, leaving 10 bases not matched to a gene.

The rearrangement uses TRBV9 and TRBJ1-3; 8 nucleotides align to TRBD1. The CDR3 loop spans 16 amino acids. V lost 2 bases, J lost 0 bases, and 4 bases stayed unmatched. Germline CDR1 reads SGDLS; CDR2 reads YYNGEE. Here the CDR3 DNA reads TGTGCCAGCAGCGTTGGACAGGGTTTCTCTGGAAACACCATATATTTT. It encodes CASSVGQGFSGNTIYF.

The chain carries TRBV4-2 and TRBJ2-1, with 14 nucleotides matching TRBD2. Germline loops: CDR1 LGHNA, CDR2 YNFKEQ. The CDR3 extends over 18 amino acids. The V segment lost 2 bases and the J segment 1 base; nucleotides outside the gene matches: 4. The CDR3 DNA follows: TGTGCCAGCAGCCAACCGGGACTAGCGGGAGTTTCCTACAATGAGCAGTTCTTC. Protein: CASSQPGLAGVSYNEQFF.

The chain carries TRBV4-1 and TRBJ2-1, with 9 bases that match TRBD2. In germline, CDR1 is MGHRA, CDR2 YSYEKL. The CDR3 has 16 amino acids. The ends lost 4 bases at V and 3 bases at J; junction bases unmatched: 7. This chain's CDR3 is CASSRGGLALYNEQFF. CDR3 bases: TGCGCCAGCAGCCGAGGAGGACTAGCGCTCTACAATGAGCAGTTCTTC.

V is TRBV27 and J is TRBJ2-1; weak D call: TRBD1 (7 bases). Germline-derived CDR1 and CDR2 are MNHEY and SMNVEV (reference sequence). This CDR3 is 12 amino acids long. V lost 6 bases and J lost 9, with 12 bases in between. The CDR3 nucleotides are TGTGCCAGCAGGCAGGGGGGCGGTGAGCAGTTCTTC. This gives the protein CASRQGGGEQFF.

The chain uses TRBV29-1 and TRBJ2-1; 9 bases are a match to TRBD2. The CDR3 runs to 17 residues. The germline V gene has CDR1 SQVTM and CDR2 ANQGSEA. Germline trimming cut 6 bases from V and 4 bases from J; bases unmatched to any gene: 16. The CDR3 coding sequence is TGCAGCGTCACCCGGGACAAACTAGCGGGCCCGTACAATGAGCAGTTCTTC. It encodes CSVTRDKLAGPYNEQFF.